The clone carrying this T cell receptor beta chain appeared a few times. The data are from a study of early T cells in non-severe SARS-CoV-2 infection. On the study more broadly: RNA in bulk from unsorted whole blood was sequenced, and chains were unpaired.

The CDR3 sequence is 15 residues long. V lost 0 bases and J lost 1, with 7 bases in between. Germline CDR1 KGHSH, CDR2 LQKENI. TCRdb re-called the 5' RACE reads through MiXCR, storing one row per CDR3 protein. Seen here are about 62,000 distinct CDR3 sequences, about 9.9% observed once, and the top ten hold 1.2%. The TCR was taken from an adult who was a healthcare worker with PCR-confirmed SARS-CoV-2 infection or an uninfected control (not recorded which). The genes are TRBV18 and TRBJ1-3; D gene uncertain. Sequenced sample: whole blood. The CDR3 here is CASSPPLISGNTIYF. CDR3 DNA: TGTGCCAGCTCACCACCCTTAATTTCTGGAAACACCATATATTTT.